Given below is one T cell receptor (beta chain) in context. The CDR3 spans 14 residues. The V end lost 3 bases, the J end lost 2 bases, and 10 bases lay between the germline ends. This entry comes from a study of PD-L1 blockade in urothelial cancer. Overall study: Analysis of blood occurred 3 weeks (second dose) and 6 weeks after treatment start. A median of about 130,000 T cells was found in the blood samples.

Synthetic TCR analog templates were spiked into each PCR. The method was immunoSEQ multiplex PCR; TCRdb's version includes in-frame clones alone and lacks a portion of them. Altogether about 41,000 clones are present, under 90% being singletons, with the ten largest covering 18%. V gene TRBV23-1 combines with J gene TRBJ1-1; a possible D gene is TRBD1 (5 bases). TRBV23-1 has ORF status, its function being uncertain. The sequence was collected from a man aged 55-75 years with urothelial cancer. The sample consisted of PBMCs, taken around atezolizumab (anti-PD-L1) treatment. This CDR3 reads CASSHTRANTEAFF. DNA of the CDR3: TGCGCCAGCAGTCATACCAGGGCTAACACTGAAGCTTTCTTT.